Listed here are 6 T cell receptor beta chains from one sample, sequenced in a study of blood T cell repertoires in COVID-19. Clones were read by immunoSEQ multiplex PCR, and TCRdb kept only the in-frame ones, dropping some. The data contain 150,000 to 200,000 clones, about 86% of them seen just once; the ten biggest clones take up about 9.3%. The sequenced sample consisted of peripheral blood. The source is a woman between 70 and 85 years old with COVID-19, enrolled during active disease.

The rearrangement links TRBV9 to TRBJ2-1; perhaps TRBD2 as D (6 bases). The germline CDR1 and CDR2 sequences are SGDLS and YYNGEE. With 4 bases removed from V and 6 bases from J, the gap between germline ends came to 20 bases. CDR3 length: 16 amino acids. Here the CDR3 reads CASSTFPGLGSNEQFF. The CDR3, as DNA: TGTGCCAGCAGCACCTTCCCGGGACTGGGTAGCAATGAGCAGTTCTTC.

The chain's CDR3 is CAWSGAASTYNSPLHF. CDR3 in DNA: TGTGCCTGGAGTGGGGCAGCCTCCACCTATAATTCACCCCTCCACTTT. The chain combines TRBV30 with TRBJ1-6; no reliable D call. Trimming removed 1 base at V and 2 bases at J, with 12 bases between. Germline loops: CDR1 GTSNPN, CDR2 SVGIG (reference sequence). There are 16 residues in the CDR3. Full variable domain (outside the CDR3, taken from reference TRBV30 and TRBJ1-6): SQTIHQWPATLVQPVGSPLSLECTVEGTSNPNLYWYRQAAGRGLQLLFYSVGIGQISSEVPQNLSASRPQDRQFILSSKKLLLSDSGFYLCAWSGAASTYNSPLHFGNGTRLTVT.

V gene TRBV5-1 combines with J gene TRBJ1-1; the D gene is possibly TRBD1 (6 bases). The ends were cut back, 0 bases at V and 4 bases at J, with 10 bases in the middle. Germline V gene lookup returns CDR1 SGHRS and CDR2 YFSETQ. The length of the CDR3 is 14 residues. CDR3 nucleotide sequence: TGCGCCAGCAGCTTGGAGTCAGGGGTCACTGAAGCTTTCTTT. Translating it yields CASSLESGVTEAFF. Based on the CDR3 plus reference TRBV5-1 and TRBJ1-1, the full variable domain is KAGVTQTPRYLIKTRGQQVTLSCSPISGHRSVSWYQQTPGQGLQFLFEYFSETQRNKGNFPGRFSGRQFSNSRSEMNVSTLELGDSALYLCASSLESGVTEAFFGQGTRLTVV.

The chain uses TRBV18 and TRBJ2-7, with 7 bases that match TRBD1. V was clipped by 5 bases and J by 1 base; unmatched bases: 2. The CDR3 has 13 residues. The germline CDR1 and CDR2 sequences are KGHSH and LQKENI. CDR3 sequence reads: CASSRTGSYEQYF. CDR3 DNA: TGTGCCAGCTCAAGGACAGGATCCTACGAGCAGTACTTC.

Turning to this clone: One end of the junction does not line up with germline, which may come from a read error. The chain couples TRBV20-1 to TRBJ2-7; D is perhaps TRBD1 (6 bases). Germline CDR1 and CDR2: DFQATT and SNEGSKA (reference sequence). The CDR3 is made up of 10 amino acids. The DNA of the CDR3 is TGCAGTGCTAGGGGGACAAATCTAAACTTC. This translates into CSARGTNLNF.

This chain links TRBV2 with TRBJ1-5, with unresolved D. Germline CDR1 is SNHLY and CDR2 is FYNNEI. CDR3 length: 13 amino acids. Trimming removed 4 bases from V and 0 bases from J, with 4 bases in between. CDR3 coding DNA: TGTGCCAGCAGTGTAATTAGCAATCAGCCCCAGCATTTT. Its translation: CASSVISNQPQHF.